These 22 T cell receptor beta chains share one sample of origin, sequenced in a study of shared clonotypes between healthy human individuals (dated by TCRdb to about 2020). CD8 naive samples were CD45RO-negative cells positively selected for CCR7, giving a CD45RA+CCR7+ population that excluded TemRA cells. The library was built by means of the immunoSEQ multiplex PCR assay. TCRdb stores this immuneACCESS table with in-frame sequences only. Part of the clones is absent; in the studies checked, under half of the shortfall reflects unresolved V genes, and no reason is known for the rest. The sample table holds 660,000 or so clones, of which 95% to 96% were seen once. More than 0.085% of the sample is in the top ten clones. Sequenced input: naive CD8+ T cells sorted from blood. Read against the paper, the sample's cell subset or site label means: CD45RA+CCR7+. The receptor source for this set is a young woman in good health.

V usage is TRBV7-9 and J usage is TRBJ2-7, with TRBD1 matching over 7 bases. Losses at the gene ends were 1 base for V and 6 bases for J; bases not matched to a gene: 3. The V gene's germline CDR1 is SEHNR and CDR2 FQNEAQ (reference sequence). The CDR3 consists of 13 residues. The CDR3 bases are TGTGCCAGCAGCTTAGGGACAGGAAGCGAGCAGTACTTC. It codes for CASSLGTGSEQYF.

This chain joins TRBV2 and TRBJ2-7; TRBD2 matches at 7 bases. This CDR3 is 13 amino acids long. The V gene end was trimmed by 6 bases and the J gene end by 4 bases; junction bases not matched to a gene: 6. Per the germline V gene, CDR1 is SNHLY and CDR2 is FYNNEI. The CDR3 nucleotides are TGTGCCAGCAGCGCAGGACTAGGGTACGAGCAGTACTTC. It specifies CASSAGLGYEQYF.

The genes are TRBV10-2 and TRBJ2-1, with 14 bases lining up with TRBD2. The CDR3 has 19 residues. V lost 6 bases and J lost 10; bases outside the gene matches: 20. Germline CDR1 reads WSHSY; CDR2 reads SAAADI. In DNA form, the CDR3 reads TGCGCCAGCAGCCCGGGACTAGCGGGAGAGGGGACCTACAATGTGGAGCAGTTCTTC. Its translation: CASSPGLAGEGTYNVEQFF.

V and J are TRBV2 and TRBJ1-2, with 9 positions matching TRBD1. The V segment lost 3 bases and the J segment 8 bases; nucleotides outside the gene matches: 4. The CDR3 loop spans 13 amino acids. The germline V gene encodes CDR1 SNHLY and CDR2 FYNNEI. The CDR3 is CASSEGTGSGYTF. The CDR3 bases are TGTGCCAGCAGTGAGGGGACAGGGAGCGGCTACACCTTC.

The rearrangement joins TRBV5-6 to TRBJ1-1; D gene ambiguous. V was trimmed by 1 base and J by 1 base, leaving 8 bases between them. Germline V gene sequence: CDR1 SGHDT, CDR2 YYEEEE. The CDR3 is 14 amino acids. CDR3 in amino acids: CASSLSRRNTEAFF. In nucleotides, the CDR3 is TGTGCCAGCAGCTTGAGCAGGCGGAACACTGAAGCTTTCTTT.

The rearrangement uses TRBV6-4 and TRBJ1-5, with 10 bases that match TRBD1. This CDR3 has 18 residues. With V trimmed by 0 bases and J by 7 bases, 12 bases remained unmatched. Germline CDR1 reads MRHNA; CDR2 reads SNTAGT. The DNA for the CDR3 is TGTGCCAGCAGTGACTCGAAAATCGACCGGGACAGGGGACAGCCCCAGCATTTT. This encodes CASSDSKIDRDRGQPQHF.

J is TRBJ1-4 and V is TRBV11-2; D gene unclear. Trimming pared 5 bases from V and 5 bases from J, leaving 15 bases between. Germline V CDR1 and CDR2: SGHAT, FQNNGV. The CDR3 totals 15 residues. This CDR3 reads CASSPPVLRNEKLFF. The DNA of the CDR3 is TGTGCCAGCAGCCCCCCGGTCCTGAGGAATGAAAAACTGTTTTTT.

V gene TRBV2 combines with J gene TRBJ1-2; TRBD1 matches 9 bases. CDR3 length: 16 amino acids. Looked up from germline, CDR1 is SNHLY and CDR2 is FYNNEI. J lost 7 bases, V lost 6 bases, and 15 bases had no gene match. Here the CDR3 DNA reads TGTGCCAGCAGGGGAACAGGGGGCCATTCTCTAGGTGGCTACACCTTC. Encoded protein: CASRGTGGHSLGGYTF.

V is TRBV5-8 and J is TRBJ1-1, with D unresolved. Trimming shortened V by 2 bases and J by 8 bases, and 10 bases separated the two germline ends. This CDR3 has 12 amino acids. CDR1 and CDR2 from the germline V gene are SGHTS and YDEGEE. Written as DNA, the CDR3 is TGTGCCAGCAGCTTTGGCCAGCTAGAAGCTTTCTTT. Its protein is CASSFGQLEAFF.

The chain has TRBV2 and TRBJ2-7, with D hard to call. Germline lookup yields CDR1 SNHLY and CDR2 FYNNEI. The length of the CDR3 is 14 residues. V lost 2 bases, J lost 0 bases, and 8 bases lay in between. This chain's CDR3 is CASSEPRSSYEQYF. CDR3 DNA: TGTGCCAGCAGTGAACCCAGGAGCTCCTACGAGCAGTACTTC. The full variable domain, completed using reference TRBV2 and TRBJ2-7, is EPEVTQTPSHQVTQMGQEVILRCVPISNHLYFYWYRQILGQKVEFLVSFYNNEISEKSEIFDDQFSVERPDGSNFTLKIRSTKLEDSAMYFCASSEPRSSYEQYFGPGTRLTVT.

The rearrangement uses TRBV5-6 and TRBJ2-5, with 8 positions matching TRBD1. Germline lookup yields CDR1 SGHDT and CDR2 YYEEEE. Trimming took 2 bases from V and 6 from J; bases not matched to a gene: 6. The CDR3 has 14 residues. Here the CDR3 DNA reads TGTGCCAGCAGCTTCTCGACAGGGGTACAGACCCAGTACTTC. It is translated as CASSFSTGVQTQYF.

The V gene is TRBV2, the J gene TRBJ2-7; D unclear. CDR1 SNHLY and CDR2 FYNNEI come from the germline V gene. The CDR3 has 14 residues. Trimming cost V 8 bases and J 2 bases, with 16 bases left between them. This CDR3 is CASEAEDPTYEQYF. In nucleotides, the CDR3 is TGTGCCAGCGAGGCCGAGGACCCGACCTACGAGCAGTACTTC. Looking up the rest from reference TRBV2 and TRBJ2-7 gives the full variable domain: EPEVTQTPSHQVTQMGQEVILRCVPISNHLYFYWYRQILGQKVEFLVSFYNNEISEKSEIFDDQFSVERPDGSNFTLKIRSTKLEDSAMYFCASEAEDPTYEQYFGPGTRLTVT.

The rearrangement joins TRBV7-3 to TRBJ2-1; D not certain. Germline loops: CDR1 SGHTA, CDR2 FQGTGA. V lost 2 bases to trimming and J lost 6 bases, with 8 bases between them. The CDR3 runs to 13 residues. CDR3 DNA: TGTGCCAGCAGCTTAGGGGTGGGCAATGAGCAGTTCTTC. As protein: CASSLGVGNEQFF. The full variable domain, rest sourced from reference TRBV7-3 and TRBJ2-1, is GAGVSQTPSNKVTEKGKYVELRCDPISGHTALYWYRQSLGQGPEFLIYFQGTGAADDSGLPNDRFFAVRPEGSVSTLKIQRTERGDSAVYLCASSLGVGNEQFFGPGTRLTVL.

The chain joins TRBV25-1 to TRBJ1-2, with TRBD1 matching 8 bases. Germline CDR1 is MGHDK and CDR2 is SYGVNS. The CDR3 is made up of 13 amino acids. J lost 4 bases, V lost 2 bases, and 0 bases had no gene match. CDR3 region: CASSETGGYGYTF. The CDR3 region has the DNA TGTGCCAGCAGTGAAACAGGGGGCTATGGCTACACCTTC.

The chain couples TRBV6-5 to TRBJ1-1, with a possible D match to TRBD1 (6 bases). Germline V gene sequence: CDR1 MNHEY, CDR2 SVGAGI. The V gene lost 7 bases and the J gene lost 0 bases, with 9 bases spanning the gap. This CDR3 region has 13 residues. CDR3 sequence reads: CASKQGMNTEAFF. CDR3 sequence (DNA): TGTGCCAGCAAACAGGGCATGAACACTGAAGCTTTCTTT.

The chain couples TRBV7-9 to TRBJ1-1, with 8 nucleotides matching TRBD1. CDR1 is SEHNR and CDR2 is FQNEAQ in the germline V gene (reference sequence). The CDR3 runs to 16 residues. Losses at the gene ends were 5 bases for V and 3 bases for J; bases not matched to a gene: 11. This CDR3 reads CASSQVGWTGYTEAFF. CDR3 DNA: TGTGCCAGCAGCCAGGTGGGATGGACAGGGTACACTGAAGCTTTCTTT.

This chain joins TRBV2 and TRBJ2-7; 8 bases line up with TRBD2. The CDR3 contains 14 residues. The ends lost 7 bases at V and 5 bases at J; junction bases unmatched: 10. CDR1 SNHLY and CDR2 FYNNEI come from the germline V gene. The CDR3, as DNA: TGTGCCAGCAATCCTGGCGGGAGGTTCAACGAGCAGTACTTC. Protein product: CASNPGGRFNEQYF.

Here the CDR3 reads CASSQELAGVSEQFF. In nucleotides, the CDR3 is TGTGCCAGCAGCCAAGAACTAGCGGGAGTGAGTGAGCAGTTCTTC. The V gene is TRBV4-2, the J gene TRBJ2-1, with 11 bases fitting TRBD2. The CDR3 totals 15 residues. Germline V gives CDR1 LGHNA, CDR2 YNFKEQ. Germline trimming cut 0 bases from V and 9 bases from J; bases unmatched to any gene: 4.

The J gene is TRBJ2-2, the V gene TRBV9; TRBD2 is a possible D gene (5 bases). The CDR3 totals 17 residues. V shed 1 base and J shed 1 base, with 14 bases lying between them. Looked up from germline, CDR1 is SGDLS and CDR2 is YYNGEE. CDR3 protein: CASSVPRGALNTGELFF. CDR3 sequence (DNA): TGTGCCAGCAGCGTACCACGGGGTGCCTTGAACACCGGGGAGCTGTTTTTT.

CDR3 sequence: CASSTRLAEEIYNEQFF. The CDR3 DNA is TGTGCCAGCAGTACAAGACTAGCGGAGGAAATCTACAATGAGCAGTTCTTC. The chain joins TRBV28 to TRBJ2-1; 9 bases are a match to TRBD2. V was clipped by 5 bases and J by 3 bases; unmatched bases: 11. The CDR3 covers 17 residues. In germline, CDR1 is MDHEN, CDR2 SYDVKM.

As for this clone: Additional DNA sequences in this sample encode the identical CDR3. The V and J genes are TRBV25-1 and TRBJ2-7; TRBD1 aligns across 8 bases. The CDR3 is 13 amino acids. Germline trimming cut 6 bases from V and 1 base from J; bases unmatched to any gene: 2. Per germline, CDR1 MGHDK and CDR2 SYGVNS. The CDR3 reads CASSDRGSYEQYF. CDR3 DNA: TGTGCCAGCAGCGACAGGGGATCCTACGAGCAGTACTTC.

This clone has a single count. The chain has TRBV25-1 and TRBJ1-2; 9 bases fit TRBD1. Trimming removed 6 bases from V and 3 bases from J; junction bases left unmatched: 5. Germline V gene sequence: CDR1 MGHDK, CDR2 SYGVNS. The CDR3 is made up of 14 amino acids. This chain's CDR3 is CASRGTGLYYGYTF. CDR3 bases: TGTGCCAGCAGGGGGACAGGGCTGTACTATGGCTACACCTTC.